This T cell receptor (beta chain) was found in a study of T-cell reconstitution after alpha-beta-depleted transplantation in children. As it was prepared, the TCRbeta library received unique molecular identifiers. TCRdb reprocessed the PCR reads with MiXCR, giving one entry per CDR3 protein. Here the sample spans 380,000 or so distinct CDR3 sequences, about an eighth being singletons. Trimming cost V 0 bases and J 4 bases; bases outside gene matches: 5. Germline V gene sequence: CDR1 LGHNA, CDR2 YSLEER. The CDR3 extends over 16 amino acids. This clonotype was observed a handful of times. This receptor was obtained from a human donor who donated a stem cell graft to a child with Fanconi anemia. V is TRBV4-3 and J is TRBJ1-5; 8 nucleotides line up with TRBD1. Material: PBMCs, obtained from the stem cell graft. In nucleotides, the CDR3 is TGCGCCAGCAGCCAAGATTACAGGGGGAGGAATCAGCCCCAGCATTTT. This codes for CASSQDYRGRNQPQHF.